This passage covers 5 T cell receptor beta chains from one sample sequenced in a study of T cell repertoires in cytomegalovirus infection. TCRdb recomputed calls from the reads with MiXCR, one row per CDR3 protein. The data hold around 530,000 distinct CDR3 sequences, with 26% observed a single time. The material sequenced was PBMCs. Receptors originate from a human donor in good health (CMV status not recorded). Some clones in this sample may be carry-over from other donors' samples.

A few counts support this clonotype. V gene TRBV19 combines with J gene TRBJ1-1; D gene ambiguous. The CDR3 spans 13 residues. The germline V and J ends were trimmed by 3 bases and 0 bases, with 5 bases remaining between them. CDR1 and CDR2 (germline): LNHDA, SQIVND (reference sequence). The DNA of the CDR3 is TGTGCCAGTAGTATCTCTGTGAACACTGAAGCTTTCTTT. Translation gives CASSISVNTEAFF. Full variable domain (rest looked up from reference TRBV19 and TRBJ1-1): DGGITQSPKYLFRKEGQNVTLSCEQNLNHDAMYWYRQDPGQGLRLIYYSQIVNDFQKGDIAEGYSVSREKKESFPLTVTSAQKNPTAFYLCASSISVNTEAFFGQGTRLTVV.

This clonotype has a handful of counts. The chain links TRBV11-2 to TRBJ2-7; 7 nucleotides align to TRBD2. The CDR3 length is 16 residues. The germline gives CDR1 SGHAT, CDR2 FQNNGV. V was clipped by 3 bases and J by 0 bases; unmatched bases: 8. The DNA of the CDR3 is TGTGCCAGCAGCTTTACCGGGACTAATCCCTCCTACGAGCAGTACGTC. Protein sequence: CASSFTGTNPSYEQYV.

This chain joins TRBV20-1 and TRBJ2-2; 8 bases map to TRBD2. The CDR3 has 16 amino acids. Germline CDR1 DFQATT, CDR2 SNEGSKA (reference sequence). V lost 0 bases to trimming and J lost 1 base; unmatched junction nucleotides: 4. For the CDR3, the DNA is TGCAGTGCTAGAGATGACCTAGCGGGGAACACCGGGGAGCTGTTTTTT. Its translation: CSARDDLAGNTGELFF.

The rearrangement uses TRBV2 and TRBJ1-2; D perhaps matches TRBD1 (5 bases). The germline V and J ends were trimmed by 7 bases and 4 bases, with 16 bases remaining between them. The CDR3 covers 14 residues. The germline V gene has CDR1 SNHLY and CDR2 FYNNEI. CDR3 loop: CASKLSKGTYGYTF. CDR3 in DNA: TGTGCCAGCAAGCTAAGTAAGGGGACCTATGGCTACACCTTC.

This chain connects TRBV28 to TRBJ1-5, with 9 nucleotides matching TRBD1. V lost 8 bases and J lost 5; bases outside the gene matches: 7. This CDR3 spans 14 amino acids. Looked up from germline, CDR1 is MDHEN and CDR2 is SYDVKM. CDR3 sequence: CASWGGQGHQPQHF. The DNA of the CDR3 is TGTGCCAGCTGGGGGGGACAGGGCCATCAGCCCCAGCATTTT.